These T cell receptor beta chains were read from a single sample in a study of CD8+CD57+ T cells in acquired aplastic anemia. TCRdb itself ran the reads through MiXCR, one entry per CDR3 protein. Of approximately 300,000 distinct CDR3 sequences in the sample, around three fifths were seen once. Sequenced material: sorted CD4+, CD8+, or CD8+CD57+ T cells (not recorded which) from PBMCs. These TCRs come from a human donor with aplastic anemia. Both conserved end residues are part of each CDR3. Fields, in order: CDR3 DNA, CDR3 protein, D gene, clone size, J gene, V gene. D genes are given only for firm matches. Clone size is stated in some rows and not others, as once, few, many or a class when expanded.

TGTGCCAGCAGCTTACTTCCTGGAGGGGGCAGGGATGAGCAGTTCTTC CASSLLPGGGRDEQFF . many TRBJ2-1 TRBV7-9
TGTGCCAGTTCGAGGGGAGGGACGGGGGCTGAAGCTTTCTTT CASSRGGTGAEAFF . . TRBJ1-1 TRBV2
TGTGCCAGTAGTACTACGACAGATACGCAGTATTTT CASSTTTDTQYF . . TRBJ2-3 TRBV19
TGCAGTGCTAGAGCGGCGGGAGGGCCTTTTGAGCAGTACTTC CSARAAGGPFEQYF TRBD2 . TRBJ2-7 TRBV20-1
TGTGCCAGCAGCGCCAGGGGAGCTGAGCAGTTCTTC CASSARGAEQFF . . TRBJ2-1 TRBV5-4
TGTGCCAGCAGTTATACGGGGGACGGGGGTGGCTATGGCTACACCTTC CASSYTGDGGGYGYTF . . TRBJ1-2 TRBV6-1
TGTGCCAGCAGCTCTACCCCGTGGGGGAGCGAGCAGTACTTC CASSSTPWGSEQYF . . TRBJ2-7 TRBV7-9
TGCGCCAGCAGCCGTGACCCCACTAGCGGGACTGCCTACAATGAGCAGTTCTTC CASSRDPTSGTAYNEQFF TRBD2 . TRBJ2-1 TRBV4-1
TGCAGTGCTTTTCGGACTAGCGGGGGGACCCAGTACTTC CSAFRTSGGTQYF TRBD2 . TRBJ2-5 TRBV20-1
TGTGCCATCAGGGCCACAGGGTCCGGGGCCAACGTCCTGACTTTC CAIRATGSGANVLTF . once TRBJ2-6 TRBV10-3
TGTGCCAGCAGCTTAAGGGGGGGTAACGAGCAGTACTTC CASSLRGGNEQYF . . TRBJ2-7 TRBV7-2
TGTGCCACCAGTGATTCCTGGCAGGGTAGTAATTCACCCCTCCACTTT CATSDSWQGSNSPLHF . . TRBJ1-6 TRBV24-1
TGTGCCAGCAGTTTCGTGGAAGGGAGCTCCTACGAGCAGTACTTC CASSFVEGSSYEQYF . many TRBJ2-7 TRBV12-3/TRBV12-4
TGTGCCCATAAGGCGGGGGGGCCGGTAGAGACCCAGTACTTC CAHKAGGPVETQYF TRBD2 many TRBJ2-5 TRBV6-6
TGTGCCAGCAGCCGGAGGGGGCGGGGGGCGACCGGGGAGCTGTTTTTT CASSRRGRGATGELFF . many TRBJ2-2 TRBV11-1
TGTGCCACCAGCAGAGGTACAGATAGCAATCAGCCCCAGCATTTT CATSRGTDSNQPQHF . . TRBJ1-5 TRBV15
TGTGCCAGCAGCACAGGGAGCCAGGGGAGCGATGAGCAGTTCTTC CASSTGSQGSDEQFF . . TRBJ2-1 TRBV9
TGTGCCAGTAGTATTTCGGGACTCCTCTCCTACAATGAGCAGTTCTTC CASSISGLLSYNEQFF . many TRBJ2-1 TRBV19
TGTGCCATCAGTGACACTAGACCCGAGCAGTACTTC CAISDTRPEQYF . many TRBJ2-7 TRBV10-3
TGTGCCAGCATCAGACCGGGGGGCAGGGCCCACGAGCAGTACTTC CASIRPGGRAHEQYF . . TRBJ2-7 TRBV7-9
TGTGCCAGCAGCTACGCAGGGGACGAGACCCAGTACTTC CASSYAGDETQYF . few TRBJ2-5 TRBV7-9
TGTGCCAGCAGCTTAGGGACTTACTACGAGCAGTACTTC CASSLGTYYEQYF . many TRBJ2-7 TRBV7-2
TGCGCCAGCAGCTTGTCGGGCAGGGGGCGCATTGGGACGTACGAGCAGTACTTC CASSLSGRGRIGTYEQYF TRBD1 . TRBJ2-7 TRBV5-1
TGCAGTGCTTCACGAGAAAACACCGGGGAGCTGTTTTTT CSASRENTGELFF . . TRBJ2-2 TRBV20-1
TGTGCCACCAGCAGAGATGGGACTAGCGGGATTTTAGATACGCAGTATTTT CATSRDGTSGILDTQYF TRBD2 . TRBJ2-3 TRBV15
TGTGCCAGCAGCGATAGCGGCGGAAGCCCGATTGACGAGCAGTACTTC CASSDSGGSPIDEQYF . . TRBJ2-7 TRBV7-2
TGTGCCAGCAGCTATGGACAGCTCTACGAGCAGTACTTC CASSYGQLYEQYF . . TRBJ2-7 TRBV7-9
TGCAGTGCTACCCTTGGGACAGGGAATGAAAAACTGTTTTTT CSATLGTGNEKLFF TRBD1 . TRBJ1-4 TRBV20-1
TGTGCCAGCCGCGAGGCCGCGAATCTGAACACTGAAGCTTTCTTT CASREAANLNTEAFF . . TRBJ1-1 TRBV7-8
TGTGCCAGCAGTCAAAGACAGGGGGCGCATAACGAGCAGTACTTC CASSQRQGAHNEQYF TRBD1 many TRBJ2-7 TRBV27
TGTGCCACCAGCAGAGTGTCGAGCACTGAAGCTTTCTTT CATSRVSSTEAFF . few TRBJ1-1 TRBV15
TGTGCCACCAGCAGGGCAGGGACAGCCTACAATGAGCAGTTCTTC CATSRAGTAYNEQFF TRBD1 . TRBJ2-1 TRBV15
TGTGCCAGTAGTATCTCGAATCTTGGAAACACCATATATTTT CASSISNLGNTIYF . . TRBJ1-3 TRBV19
TGTGCCAGCAGAGGGGGGAGCAGGGGGCAGGGTAATTCACCCCTCCACTTT CASRGGSRGQGNSPLHF TRBD1 . TRBJ1-6 TRBV2
TGTGCCAGCAGCGAGAGCGGGGGTGTGAGTACGCAGTATTTT CASSESGGVSTQYF TRBD2 many TRBJ2-3 TRBV6-1
TGTGCCAGTAGTATGGTCAGGGAAACCGGTTCACCCCTCCACTTT CASSMVRETGSPLHF . few TRBJ1-6 TRBV19
TGTGCCACCGGAGAAGGGGGAGGGCCGCGGGAGACCCAGTACTTC CATGEGGGPRETQYF . . TRBJ2-5 TRBV6-1
TGTGCCAGTAATGTGGGGGCCGCGTACTTCTATGGCTACACCTTC CASNVGAAYFYGYTF . . TRBJ1-2 TRBV19
TGTGCCAGTAGAAACAGGGGGCCCAGCCGCACAGATACGCAGTATTTT CASRNRGPSRTDTQYF TRBD1 . TRBJ2-3 TRBV7-2
TGTGCCAGCAGCTTGAGGGTCCCGGGTCCAAGCACAGATACGCAGTATTTT CASSLRVPGPSTDTQYF . . TRBJ2-3 TRBV9
TGTGCCAGCAGCTTACGTTACACTAGCGGGATCAATGAGCAGTTCTTC CASSLRYTSGINEQFF TRBD2 many TRBJ2-1 TRBV7-8
TGTGCCAGCAGCGTATCAGCGGGAGGGCCTCTGGTCGGGGAGCTGTTTTTT CASSVSAGGPLVGELFF TRBD2 many TRBJ2-2 TRBV9
TGTGCCAGCAGTTACGCGGGACAGGGGTATGAAAAACTGTTTTTT CASSYAGQGYEKLFF TRBD1 many TRBJ1-4 TRBV6-5
TGTGCCAGCCGACGACCCTTTAGCGGGACGGACAATGAGCAGTTCTTC CASRRPFSGTDNEQFF TRBD2 . TRBJ2-1 TRBV7-9
TGTGCCAGCAGCTTCTCGGACGGCACTGAAGCTTTCTTT CASSFSDGTEAFF . many TRBJ1-1 TRBV7-3
TGTGCCAGCAGCTTCCCTACCGACAGGGTCCCGAACACCGGGGAGCTGTTTTTT CASSFPTDRVPNTGELFF TRBD1 . TRBJ2-2 TRBV7-9
TGTGCCAGCAGCCCGATAACGGCTAGCAATCAGCCCCAGCATTTT CASSPITASNQPQHF . . TRBJ1-5 TRBV7-3
TGTGCCAGTAGTATATCCCGAACTAGGGCGGACGAGCAGTACTTC CASSISRTRADEQYF . . TRBJ2-7 TRBV19
TGTGCCAGCAGTGAAGTGAATGATCGGTCACCCCTCCACTTT CASSEVNDRSPLHF . . TRBJ1-6 TRBV6-1
TGTGCCAGCAGCACCTATAACATGAACACTGAAGCTTTCTTT CASSTYNMNTEAFF . . TRBJ1-1 TRBV7-2
TGTGCCAGCAGTAAAGGGACAGGGGCCGGATGGAGCACTGAAGCTTTCTTT CASSKGTGAGWSTEAFF TRBD1 . TRBJ1-1 TRBV25-1
TGTGCCAGCAGCGTAGCTAAAAGCTCCTACAATGAGCAGTTCTTC CASSVAKSSYNEQFF . . TRBJ2-1 TRBV9
TGTGCCAGCAGTGAGGGTGGGGTCGTTGGCTACACCTTC CASSEGGVVGYTF . . TRBJ1-2 TRBV12-3/TRBV12-4
TGCGCCAGCAGCTTGGGGCAGGGGTTCAACGTCCTGACTTTC CASSLGQGFNVLTF . . TRBJ2-6 TRBV5-1